These 14 T cell receptor beta chains were all obtained from the same sample, sequenced in a study of monozygotic twins with inflammatory bowel disease. TCRdb re-analyzed the 5' RACE reads; it lists each CDR3 protein once, without DNA. The table for this sample gives around 450,000 distinct CDR3 sequences. Sequenced material: blood. These receptors were taken from a human donor with ulcerative colitis or Crohn's disease, or a healthy co-twin of an affected twin (not recorded which).

The rearrangement links TRBV19 to TRBJ1-1; the TCRdb D gene call, TRBD1, has no DNA to confirm it. CDR3 length: 13 amino acids. CDR1 LNHDA and CDR2 SQIVND come from the germline V gene (reference sequence). The CDR3 region is CASSTTGTTEAFF.

CDR3 residues: CASRRASSGGSYNEQFF. The chain links TRBV25-1 to TRBJ2-1; TCRdb outputs TRBD2, but without DNA this stays unchecked. Per the germline V gene, CDR1 is MGHDK and CDR2 is SYGVNS. This CDR3 is built from 17 residues.

The chain is built from TRBV10-3 and TRBJ2-3; TCRdb gives TRBD2 as the D gene, but with no DNA this cannot be confirmed. Germline V gene sequence: CDR1 ENHRY, CDR2 SYGVKD. The CDR3 is 15 residues long. CDR3 sequence: CAITLRAGSTDTQYF.

The chain uses TRBV7-3 and TRBJ2-2. From germline, CDR1 is SGHTA and CDR2 FQGTGA. This CDR3 is built from 14 residues. CDR3 sequence reads: CASSLGSNTGELFF.

The J gene is TRBJ1-1, the V gene TRBV11-2; TCRdb's assignment of TRBD1 cannot be checked, as there is no DNA. Germline V gene data show CDR1 as SGHAT and CDR2 as FQNNGV. The CDR3 totals 15 residues. The CDR3 loop is CASSLVWGADTEAFF.

This chain connects TRBV12-3 or TRBV12-4 to TRBJ2-5; with no DNA, the TCRdb D assignment of TRBD1 cannot be verified. The CDR3 is made up of 14 amino acids. Here the CDR3 reads CASSLVPGGETQYF.

This chain links TRBV30 with TRBJ2-1; the D gene TCRdb calls, TRBD2, cannot be checked with no DNA. CDR3 length: 15 residues. The germline gives CDR1 GTSNPN, CDR2 SVGIG (reference sequence). The CDR3 loop reads CAWEPSGRFLGEQFF.

The genes are TRBV20-1 and TRBJ2-1; TCRdb indicates TRBD1, and absent DNA this call remains unverified. Per the germline V gene, CDR1 is DFQATT and CDR2 is SNEGSKA (reference sequence). The CDR3 length is 12 residues. The chain's CDR3 is CSATMTGLEQFF.

This chain connects TRBV5-6 to TRBJ2-1; the TCRdb D gene call, TRBD1, has no DNA to confirm it. From germline, CDR1 is SGHDT and CDR2 YYEEEE. The CDR3 has 15 residues. The chain's CDR3 is CASSVLRDSYNEQFF.

V usage is TRBV7-2 and J usage is TRBJ2-7. The CDR3 has 15 residues. Germline V gives CDR1 SGHTA, CDR2 FQGNSA. The CDR3 sequence: CASSLALGTRDEQYF. The variable domain in full, completed from reference TRBV7-2 and TRBJ2-7, reads GAGVSQSPSNKVTEKGKDVELRCDPISGHTALYWYRQSLGQGLEFLIYFQGNSAPDKSGLPSDRFSAERTGGSVSTLTIQRTQQEDSAVYLCASSLALGTRDEQYFGPGTRLTVT.

V and J are TRBV2 and TRBJ2-2; without DNA, the TCRdb call of TRBD1 cannot be checked. Germline V lookup: CDR1 SNHLY, CDR2 FYNNEI. The CDR3 covers 16 residues. CDR3 loop: CASRLQGVVSTGELFF.

The V and J genes are TRBV29-1 and TRBJ2-1; the TCRdb D gene call, TRBD1, has no DNA to confirm it. Germline lookup yields CDR1 SQVTM and CDR2 ANQGSEA. The CDR3 loop spans 12 amino acids. The CDR3 loop is CSVEWASHEQFF.

This chain connects TRBV6-2 or TRBV6-3 to TRBJ2-7; with no DNA, the TCRdb D assignment of TRBD1 cannot be verified. Germline loops: CDR1 MNHEY, CDR2 SVGEGT. The CDR3 is 14 amino acids. CDR3 protein: CASTPPKERHEQYF.

The J gene is TRBJ2-6, the V gene TRBV30. Germline V gives CDR1 GTSNPN, CDR2 SVGIG (reference sequence). This CDR3 region has 16 residues. Here the CDR3 reads CAWSVRTFSGANVLTF.